This T cell receptor (beta chain) was captured in a study of glioma-infiltrating T cells after dendritic cell vaccination. In the study overall: Glioblastoma patients came from Phase I and II dendritic cell vaccination trials.

PBMC were collected before vaccination, two weeks after the third vaccination, and at progression. TCRB CDR3 was amplified from 2 ug genomic DNA or less. The repertoire was sequenced with immunoSEQ multiplex PCR; TCRdb's copy has only in-frame clones and lacks some. The repertoire holds 85,000 to 110,000 clones, with about four fifths as singletons. Trimming at V came to 3 bases and at J to 6 bases, leaving 5 bases not matched to a gene. CDR1 is MGHRA, CDR2 YSYEKL, per germline. The CDR3 contains 14 residues. V is TRBV4-1 and J is TRBJ1-2; 9 bases agree with TRBD1. This receptor was taken from a human donor with glioblastoma. This specimen was blood, taken before dendritic cell vaccination. CDR3 sequence: CASSQGDRADGYTF. The CDR3 DNA reads as TGCGCCAGCAGCCAGGGGGACAGGGCTGATGGCTACACCTTC.